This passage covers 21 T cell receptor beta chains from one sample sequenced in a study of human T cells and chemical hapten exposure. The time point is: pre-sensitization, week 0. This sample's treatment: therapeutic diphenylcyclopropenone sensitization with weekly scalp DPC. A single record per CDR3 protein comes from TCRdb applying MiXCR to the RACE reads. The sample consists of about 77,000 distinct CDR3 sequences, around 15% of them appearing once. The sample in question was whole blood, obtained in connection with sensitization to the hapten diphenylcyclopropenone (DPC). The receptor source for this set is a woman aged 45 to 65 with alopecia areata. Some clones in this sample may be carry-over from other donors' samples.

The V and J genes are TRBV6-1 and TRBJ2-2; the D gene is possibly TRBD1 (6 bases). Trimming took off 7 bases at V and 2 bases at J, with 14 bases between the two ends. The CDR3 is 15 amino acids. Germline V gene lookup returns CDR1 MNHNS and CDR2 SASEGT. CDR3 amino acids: CASTQGGKNTGELFF. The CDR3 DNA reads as TGTGCCAGCACCCAAGGGGGAAAAAACACCGGGGAGCTGTTTTTT.

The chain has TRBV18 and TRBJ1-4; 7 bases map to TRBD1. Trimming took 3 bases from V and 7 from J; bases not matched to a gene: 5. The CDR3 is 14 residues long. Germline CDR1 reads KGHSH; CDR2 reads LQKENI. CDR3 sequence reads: CASSPRQGFEKLFF. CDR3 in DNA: TGTGCCAGCTCACCTCGACAGGGTTTTGAAAAACTGTTTTTT.

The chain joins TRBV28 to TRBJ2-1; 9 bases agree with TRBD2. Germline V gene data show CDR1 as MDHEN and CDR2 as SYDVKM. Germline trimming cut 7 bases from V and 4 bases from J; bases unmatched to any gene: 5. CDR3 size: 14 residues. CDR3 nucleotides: TGTGCCAGCAAAGCTAGCGGGAATTACAATGAGCAGTTCTTC. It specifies CASKASGNYNEQFF.

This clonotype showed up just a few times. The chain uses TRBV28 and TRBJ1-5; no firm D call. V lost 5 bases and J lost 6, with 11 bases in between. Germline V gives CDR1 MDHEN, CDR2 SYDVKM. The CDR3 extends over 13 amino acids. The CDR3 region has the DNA TGTGCCAGCAGTCCGAGTCGGTCTCAGCCCCAGCATTTT. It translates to CASSPSRSQPQHF.

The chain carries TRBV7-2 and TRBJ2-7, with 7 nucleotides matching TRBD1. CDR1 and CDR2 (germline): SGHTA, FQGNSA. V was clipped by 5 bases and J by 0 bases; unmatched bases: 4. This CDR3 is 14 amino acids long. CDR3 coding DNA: TGTGCCAGCAGCCCGGGGACAGACTCCTACGAGCAGTACTTC. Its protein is CASSPGTDSYEQYF.

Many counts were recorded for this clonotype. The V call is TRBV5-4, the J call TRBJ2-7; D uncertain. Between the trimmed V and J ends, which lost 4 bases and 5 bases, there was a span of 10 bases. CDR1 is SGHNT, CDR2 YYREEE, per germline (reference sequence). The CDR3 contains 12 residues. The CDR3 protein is CASSTVEDEQYF. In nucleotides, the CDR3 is TGTGCCAGCAGCACGGTCGAAGACGAGCAGTACTTC.

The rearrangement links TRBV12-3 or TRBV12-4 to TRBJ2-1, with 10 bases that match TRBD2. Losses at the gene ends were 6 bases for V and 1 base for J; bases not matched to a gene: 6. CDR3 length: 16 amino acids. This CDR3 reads CASSQGLAASYNEQFF. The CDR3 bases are TGTGCCAGCAGCCAAGGACTAGCGGCTTCCTACAATGAGCAGTTCTTC.

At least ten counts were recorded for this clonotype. DNA of the CDR3: TGTGCCAGCAGTGAAGTGGGGGCCGATGAGCAGTTCTTC. This codes for CASSEVGADEQFF. V usage is TRBV2 and J usage is TRBJ2-1; D may be TRBD1 (6 bases). The CDR3 is 13 amino acids. V dropped 1 base and J dropped 8 bases, with 9 bases sitting between them. CDR1 and CDR2 (germline): SNHLY, FYNNEI.

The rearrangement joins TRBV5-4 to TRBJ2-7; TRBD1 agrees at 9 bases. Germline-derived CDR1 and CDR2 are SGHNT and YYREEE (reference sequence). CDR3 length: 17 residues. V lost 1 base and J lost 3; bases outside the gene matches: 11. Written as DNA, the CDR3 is TGTGCCAGCAGCTTGAACCCAACAGGGGGCCTTAGCTACGAGCAGTACTTC. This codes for CASSLNPTGGLSYEQYF.

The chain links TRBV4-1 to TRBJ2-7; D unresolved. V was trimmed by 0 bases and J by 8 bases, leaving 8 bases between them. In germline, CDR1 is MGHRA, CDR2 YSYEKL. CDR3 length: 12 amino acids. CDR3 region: CASSQEGTQQYF. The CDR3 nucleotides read TGCGCCAGCAGCCAAGAAGGCACCCAGCAGTACTTC.

The CDR3 nucleotides are TGCAGCGTTGAGGTCCAACAGGCCACAGATACGCAGTATTTT. Translating gives CSVEVQQATDTQYF. The chain links TRBV29-1 to TRBJ2-3; D is possibly TRBD1 (5 bases). V was clipped by 3 bases and J by 2 bases, with 12 bases between them. There are 14 residues in the CDR3. Per the germline V gene, CDR1 is SQVTM and CDR2 is ANQGSEA.

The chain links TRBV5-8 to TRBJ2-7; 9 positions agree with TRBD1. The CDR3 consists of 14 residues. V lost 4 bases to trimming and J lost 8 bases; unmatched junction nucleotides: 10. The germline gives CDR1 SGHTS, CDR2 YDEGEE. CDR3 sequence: CASSQGQGDLKQYF. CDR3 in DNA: TGTGCCAGCAGCCAGGGACAGGGCGACTTGAAGCAGTACTTC.

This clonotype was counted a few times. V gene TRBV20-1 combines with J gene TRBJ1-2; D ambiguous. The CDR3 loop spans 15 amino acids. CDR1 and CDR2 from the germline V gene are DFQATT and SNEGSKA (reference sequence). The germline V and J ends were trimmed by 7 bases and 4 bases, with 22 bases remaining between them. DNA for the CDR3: TGCAGTGTCACTCCCGGGTCCCTTTTTGGCTATGGCTACACCTTC. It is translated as CSVTPGSLFGYGYTF.

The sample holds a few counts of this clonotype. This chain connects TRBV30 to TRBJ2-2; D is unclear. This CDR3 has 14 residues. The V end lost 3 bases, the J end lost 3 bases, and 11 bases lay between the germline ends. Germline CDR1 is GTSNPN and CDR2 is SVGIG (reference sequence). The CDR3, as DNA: TGTGCCTGGAGACTTCACAGAGACACCGGGGAGCTGTTTTTT. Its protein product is CAWRLHRDTGELFF.

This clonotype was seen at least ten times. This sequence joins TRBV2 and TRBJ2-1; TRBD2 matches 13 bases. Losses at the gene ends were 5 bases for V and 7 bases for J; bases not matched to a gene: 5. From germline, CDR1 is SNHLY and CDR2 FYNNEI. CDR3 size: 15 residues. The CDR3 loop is CASSTGTSGINEQFF. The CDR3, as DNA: TGTGCCAGCAGTACCGGGACTAGCGGGATAAATGAGCAGTTCTTC.

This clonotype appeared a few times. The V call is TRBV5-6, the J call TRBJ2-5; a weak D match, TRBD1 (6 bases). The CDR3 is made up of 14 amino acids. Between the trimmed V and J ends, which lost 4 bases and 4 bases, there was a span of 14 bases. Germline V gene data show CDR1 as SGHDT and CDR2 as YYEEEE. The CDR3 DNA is TGTGCCAGCAGCCGACTGGACAGTCGAGAGACCCAGTACTTC. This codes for CASSRLDSRETQYF.

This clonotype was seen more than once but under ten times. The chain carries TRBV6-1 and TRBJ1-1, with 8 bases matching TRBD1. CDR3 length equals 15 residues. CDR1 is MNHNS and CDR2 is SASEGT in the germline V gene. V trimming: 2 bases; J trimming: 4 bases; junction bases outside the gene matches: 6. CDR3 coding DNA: TGTGCCAGCAGTGAATCAGTTACAGGGGGCACTGAAGCTTTCTTT. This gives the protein CASSESVTGGTEAFF.

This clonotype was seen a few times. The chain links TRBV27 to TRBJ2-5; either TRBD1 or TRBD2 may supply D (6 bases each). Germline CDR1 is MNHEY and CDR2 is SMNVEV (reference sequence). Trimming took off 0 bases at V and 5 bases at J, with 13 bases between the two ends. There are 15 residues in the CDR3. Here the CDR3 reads CASSLSPGAGETQYF. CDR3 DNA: TGTGCCAGCAGTTTATCCCCGGGGGCAGGGGAGACCCAGTACTTC.

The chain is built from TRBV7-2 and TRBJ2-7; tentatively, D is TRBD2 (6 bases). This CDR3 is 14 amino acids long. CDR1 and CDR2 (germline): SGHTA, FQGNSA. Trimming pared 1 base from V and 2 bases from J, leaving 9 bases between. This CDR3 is CASSLEWGAYEQYF. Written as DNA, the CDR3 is TGTGCCAGCAGCTTAGAATGGGGGGCCTACGAGCAGTACTTC.

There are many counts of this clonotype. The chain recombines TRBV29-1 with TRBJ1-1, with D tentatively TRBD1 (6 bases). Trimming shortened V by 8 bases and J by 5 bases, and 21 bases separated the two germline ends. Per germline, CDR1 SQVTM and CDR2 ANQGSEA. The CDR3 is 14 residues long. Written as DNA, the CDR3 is TGCAGCACCAAAGACAGGCCCCAGATGACTGAAGCTTTCTTT. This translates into CSTKDRPQMTEAFF.

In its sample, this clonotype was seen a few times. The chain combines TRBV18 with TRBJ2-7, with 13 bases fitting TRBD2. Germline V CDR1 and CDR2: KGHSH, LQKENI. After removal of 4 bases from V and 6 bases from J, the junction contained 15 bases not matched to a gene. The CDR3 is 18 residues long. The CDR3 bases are TGTGCCAGCTCACGACCGGGACTAGCGGGATCACTGGGCAGCGAGCAGTACTTC. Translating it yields CASSRPGLAGSLGSEQYF.